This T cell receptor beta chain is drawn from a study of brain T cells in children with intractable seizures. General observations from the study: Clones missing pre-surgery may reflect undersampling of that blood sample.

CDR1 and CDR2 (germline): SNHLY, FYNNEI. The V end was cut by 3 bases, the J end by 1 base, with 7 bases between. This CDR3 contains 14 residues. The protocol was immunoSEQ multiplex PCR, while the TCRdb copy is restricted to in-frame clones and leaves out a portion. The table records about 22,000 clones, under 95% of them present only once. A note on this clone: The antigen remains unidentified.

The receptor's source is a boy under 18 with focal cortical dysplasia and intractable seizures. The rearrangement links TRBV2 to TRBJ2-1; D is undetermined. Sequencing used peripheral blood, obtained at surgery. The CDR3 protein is CASSDSPSYNEQFF. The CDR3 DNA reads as TGTGCCAGCAGTGATTCCCCTTCCTACAATGAGCAGTTCTTC.